Included here is one T cell receptor beta chain sequence, with context. The antigen remains unidentified. The data were obtained in a study of cytomegalovirus exposure and HLA in healthy donors. Whole-study findings and limits: Upon later analysis, TCR association rates were observed to vary by HLA locus, being highest for DRB1 and lowest for HLA-C. In a later analysis, TCR beta V- and J-gene trimming was associated with a missense DCLRE1C variant. Exclusion applied to some V segments, including TRBV6-2 and TRBV6-3, as they were indistinguishable. Accurate prediction of HLA-A and HLA-B alleles (for most subjects) was reportedly achieved from TCR beta sequences.

The study ran its PCR with 60 Vbeta and 13 Jbeta primers. Assay used: immunoSEQ multiplex PCR; TCRdb lists only in-frame clones, some missing. There are 100,000 to 150,000 clones in the sample; about 80% occur only once, and around 3.5% lies in the top ten. J gave up 3 bases and V 5 bases, and 9 bases lay outside the gene matches. The CDR3 spans 15 residues. From germline, CDR1 is SGHTA and CDR2 FQGNSA. The clonotype comes from a woman aged 40 to 49 in good health and CMV-seropositive. This chain uses TRBV7-2 with TRBJ2-7; TRBD2 aligns across 8 bases. The sample taken for sequencing was PBMCs. The CDR3 sequence is CASSASGGPHYEQYF. The CDR3 nucleotides are TGTGCCAGCAGCGCCTCGGGGGGGCCCCACTACGAGCAGTACTTC.